A single sample is the source of the 30 T cell receptor beta chains below, sequenced in a study of CD8+CD57+ T cells in acquired aplastic anemia. Genomic DNA constituted the template upon which TCR beta VDJ and CDR3 profiling was performed. MiXCR, run by TCRdb on the reads, gives a single entry per CDR3 protein. Of around 210,000 distinct CDR3 sequences listed, about 60% are singletons. Patients sequenced had flow cytometry evidence of CD8+CD57+ cell expansion. The sequenced sample consisted of sorted CD4+, CD8+, or CD8+CD57+ T cells (not recorded which) from PBMCs. These receptor sequences come from a human donor with aplastic anemia.

The CDR3 spells CASSEYTASGSTDTQYF. CDR3 nucleotides: TGTGCCAGCAGTGAATATACAGCTAGCGGGTCCACAGATACGCAGTATTTT. The chain uses TRBV25-1 and TRBJ2-3; 8 positions agree with TRBD2. The ends lost 0 bases at V and 2 bases at J; junction bases unmatched: 7. Germline lookup yields CDR1 MGHDK and CDR2 SYGVNS. This CDR3 has 17 residues. The full variable domain, with the rest looked up from reference TRBV25-1 and TRBJ2-3, is EADIYQTPRYLVIGTGKKITLECSQTMGHDKMYWYQQDPGMELHLIHYSYGVNSTEKGDLSSESTVSRIRTEHFPLTLESARPSHTSQYLCASSEYTASGSTDTQYFGPGTRLTVL.

As concerns this clonotype: The junction differs from germline at one of its ends, possibly a read error. The chain couples TRBV7-9 to TRBJ2-1, with 7 positions matching TRBD2. Germline V gene lookup returns CDR1 SEHNR and CDR2 FQNEAQ (reference sequence). The CDR3 runs to 15 residues. Written as DNA, the CDR3 is TGTGCCAGCGGCTTAGAGCGGGGCTCCTACAATGAGCAGTTCTTC. This encodes CASGLERGSYNEQFF.

This clonotype appeared a few times. A read error may be the cause here, since a much bigger clone is one base away. The final CDR3 position lacks the conserved phenylalanine or tryptophan, pointing to a likely read error. CDR3 residues: CASSGDRGRVTEAFS. The CDR3 nucleotides read TGTGCCAGCAGCGGAGACAGGGGTCGTGTCACTGAAGCTTTCTCT. This chain connects TRBV5-8 to TRBJ1-1, with 8 bases aligning to TRBD1. Per germline, CDR1 SGHTS and CDR2 YDEGEE. V was pared by 4 bases and J by 4 bases, with 9 bases of the junction left unmatched. The CDR3 is 15 residues long.

This clonotype was observed a single time. Mismatch with germline at one junction end may stem from a read error. The chain links TRBV5-1 to TRBJ1-2; D is perhaps TRBD1 (6 bases). The CDR3 is 14 amino acids. Germline CDR1 is SGHRS and CDR2 is YFSETQ. The DNA for the CDR3 is TGCGCCAGCAGCTTGGTTCGGACAGACTATGGCTACGCCTTC. It encodes CASSLVRTDYGYAF.

The CDR3 region is CASSQGTSGEPYEQYF. The CDR3 DNA reads TGTGCCAGCAGCCAAGGGACTAGCGGTGAACCCTACGAGCAGTACTTC. The chain couples TRBV7-3 to TRBJ2-7; 11 positions agree with TRBD2. This CDR3 is built from 16 residues. From germline, CDR1 is SGHTA and CDR2 FQGTGA. With 5 bases clipped from V and 2 bases from J, the junction kept 8 bases outside the gene matches.

In this sample, this clonotype turned up a few times. Here the CDR3 DNA reads TGTGCCAGCAGCCAGATGGGGCCCCAGCATTTT. Translating it yields CASSQMGPQHF. The gene calls are TRBV7-9 and TRBJ1-5; D gene unclear. The CDR3 totals 11 residues. Germline V CDR1 and CDR2: SEHNR, FQNEAQ (reference sequence). Trimming removed 5 bases from V and 9 bases from J, with 8 bases in between.

The gene calls are TRBV20-1 and TRBJ2-6, with 12 bases fitting TRBD2. The CDR3 loop spans 17 amino acids. The germline V gene encodes CDR1 DFQATT and CDR2 SNEGSKA (reference sequence). Trimming at V came to 4 bases and at J to 0 bases, leaving 4 bases not matched to a gene. CDR3 region: CSAKGLAGSSGANVLTF. Written as DNA, the CDR3 is TGCAGTGCTAAAGGACTAGCGGGAAGCTCTGGGGCCAACGTCCTGACTTTC.

Turning to this clonotype: A read error may account for a junction end that differs from germline. V usage is TRBV5-6 and J usage is TRBJ1-1, with D unresolved. CDR1 and CDR2 from the germline V gene are SGHDT and YYEEEE. The CDR3 runs 12 residues. The CDR3 sequence: CASRSGNREAVF. In DNA, the CDR3 is TGTGCCAGCAGATCCGGGAACCGAGAAGCTGTCTTT.

As for this clonotype: An end of the junction does not agree with germline; a read error may underlie this. The chain combines TRBV7-2 with TRBJ2-3, with 7 bases matching TRBD2. Per the germline V gene, CDR1 is SGHTA and CDR2 is FQGNSA. This CDR3 is built from 16 residues. The CDR3, as DNA: TGTGCCAGCGGCTTATCCAGCGGGGCTGGCACAGATACGCAGTATTTT. The encoded protein is CASGLSSGAGTDTQYF.

This chain uses TRBV4-1 with TRBJ2-3; unclear D gene. V gave up 3 bases and J gave up 6 bases, with 10 bases separating them. The CDR3 is made up of 13 amino acids. Per germline, CDR1 MGHRA and CDR2 YSYEKL. CDR3 loop: CASSQPNGDTQYF. CDR3 sequence (DNA): TGCGCCAGCAGCCAGCCAAATGGGGATACGCAGTATTTT.

This clonotype has a count of ten or more. DNA of the CDR3: TGTGCCAGCATCAGACAGGGGGCGGCTTCACCCCTCCACTTT. Protein product: CASIRQGAASPLHF. The chain employs TRBV6-2 or TRBV6-3 and TRBJ1-6, with TRBD1 identical over 10 bases. The CDR3 extends over 14 amino acids. Germline trimming cut 7 bases from V and 9 bases from J; bases unmatched to any gene: 6. Germline-derived CDR1 and CDR2 are MNHEY and SVGEGT.

The rearrangement links TRBV12-5 to TRBJ2-7, with no clear D. The germline CDR1 and CDR2 sequences are LGHNT and FRNRAP. Trimming shortened V by 4 bases and J by 6 bases, and 10 bases separated the two germline ends. The CDR3 consists of 12 residues. This CDR3 reads CASGWYMGEQYF. The DNA for the CDR3 is TGTGCTAGTGGTTGGTACATGGGCGAGCAGTACTTC.

The rearrangement uses TRBV20-1 and TRBJ2-1; D is ambiguous. The CDR3 sequence is 15 residues long. Trimming stripped 3 bases from V and 0 bases from J, with 12 bases between. Germline V gene sequence: CDR1 DFQATT, CDR2 SNEGSKA (reference sequence). The CDR3 is CSASPLKGSYNEQFF. The CDR3 DNA sequence: TGCAGTGCTAGCCCCTTGAAGGGCTCCTACAATGAGCAGTTCTTC.

This clonotype was detected a few times. The chain couples TRBV2 to TRBJ2-3; weak D call: TRBD2 (6 bases). Deletions cut 7 bases from V and 5 bases from J, with 19 bases between. The CDR3 loop spans 15 amino acids. Germline CDR1 is SNHLY and CDR2 is FYNNEI. The CDR3 DNA reads TGTGCCAGCAATAAGGGCGGGGCCGGCAGAGATACGCAGTATTTT. This sequence encodes CASNKGGAGRDTQYF.

This clonotype has just a few counts. The V call is TRBV15, the J call TRBJ2-7; D tentatively reads TRBD1 or TRBD2 (5 bases each). Trimming cost V 1 base and J 2 bases, with 9 bases left between them. The CDR3 length is 14 residues. In germline, CDR1 is LNHNV, CDR2 YYDKDF (reference sequence). CDR3 coding DNA: TGTGCCACCAGCAGAGGAGGGGTTGCCTACGAGCAGTACTTC. Protein: CATSRGGVAYEQYF.

With respect to this clonotype: The junction differs from germline at one of its ends, possibly a read error. The rearrangement links TRBV7-2 to TRBJ2-1, with TRBD2 matching over 12 bases. This CDR3 spans 13 amino acids. Germline CDR1 is SGHTA and CDR2 is FQGNSA. In DNA form, the CDR3 reads TGTGCCAGCAGCCCCCGGACTAGCGGGATCTGGGGGTTC. It specifies CASSPRTSGIWGF.

The chain combines TRBV7-3 with TRBJ1-6, with D perhaps TRBD1 (6 bases). The CDR3 is made up of 13 amino acids. From germline, CDR1 is SGHTA and CDR2 FQGTGA. V dropped 4 bases and J dropped 7 bases, with 8 bases sitting between them. CDR3 nucleotides: TGTGCCAGCAGCTCCGGACAGAATTCACCCCTCCACTTT. Protein sequence: CASSSGQNSPLHF.

This clonotype was counted between two and nine times. The chain combines TRBV6-5 with TRBJ2-7; D remains unclear. Germline V gene sequence: CDR1 MNHEY, CDR2 SVGAGI. Between the trimmed V and J ends, which lost 5 bases and 2 bases, there was a span of 13 bases. The length of the CDR3 is 14 residues. Here the CDR3 reads CASSLTAGPYEQYF. CDR3 DNA sequence: TGTGCCAGCAGTCTTACAGCCGGTCCCTACGAGCAGTACTTC.

This clonotype was counted at least ten times. The chain links TRBV12-3 or TRBV12-4 to TRBJ1-2, with 7 bases aligning to TRBD1. There are 13 residues in the CDR3. V lost 5 bases to trimming and J lost 4 bases; unmatched junction nucleotides: 4. In DNA, the CDR3 is TGTGCCAGCAGTGCAGGGGGTAGCTATGGCTACACCTTC. Protein: CASSAGGSYGYTF.

This chain uses TRBV29-1 with TRBJ2-2; D ambiguous. The CDR3 is 11 residues long. V dropped 4 bases and J dropped 4 bases, with 4 bases sitting between them. CDR1 is SQVTM, CDR2 ANQGSEA, per germline. CDR3 coding DNA: TGCAGCGTTGTGGCCACCGGGGAGCTGTTTTTT. Its protein product is CSVVATGELFF.

This clonotype was detected a few times. This chain links TRBV10-3 with TRBJ1-5; TRBD1 aligns across 7 bases. This CDR3 contains 14 residues. The germline gives CDR1 ENHRY, CDR2 SYGVKD. V lost 6 bases to trimming and J lost 4 bases; unmatched junction nucleotides: 6. CDR3 nucleotide sequence: TGTGCCATCAGGGGGACAGAAGGTAATCAGCCCCAGCATTTT. Residues: CAIRGTEGNQPQHF.

The V gene is TRBV29-1, the J gene TRBJ2-3, with D perhaps TRBD2 (6 bases). CDR3 length: 12 amino acids. CDR1 SQVTM and CDR2 ANQGSEA come from the germline V gene. CDR3 in amino acids: CGWEAHTDTQYF. DNA for the CDR3: TGCGGGTGGGAGGCCCACACAGATACGCAGTATTTT.

This rearrangement joins TRBV9 to TRBJ2-7; TRBD2 matches at 7 bases. This CDR3 region has 15 residues. From germline, CDR1 is SGDLS and CDR2 YYNGEE. Unmatched junction bases numbered 6, after V lost 1 base and J lost 2 bases. CDR3: CASSVQSGETYEQYF. CDR3 DNA: TGTGCCAGCAGCGTACAGAGCGGGGAGACCTACGAGCAGTACTTC.

With respect to this clonotype: At one end the junction does not follow the germline gene, possibly because of a read error. The rearrangement uses TRBV15 and TRBJ2-5; D is uncertain. This CDR3 has 16 residues. Germline V gives CDR1 LNHNV, CDR2 YYDKDF (reference sequence). The CDR3 nucleotides are TGTGCCGCCAGCACGGGCACATGGGCAGAGCAAGAGACTCAGTACTTC. This gives the protein CAASTGTWAEQETQYF.

The chain uses TRBV7-9 and TRBJ1-4, with 7 nucleotides matching TRBD1. The CDR3 is 17 residues long. CDR1 SEHNR and CDR2 FQNEAQ come from the germline V gene (reference sequence). V gave up 4 bases and J gave up 4 bases; unmatched junction bases: 12. The CDR3 loop reads CASSSARTGALNEKLFF. The CDR3 nucleotides read TGTGCCAGCAGCTCCGCCCGCACAGGGGCACTTAATGAAAAACTGTTTTTT.

The chain recombines TRBV4-1 with TRBJ2-5; D is undetermined. The germline V gene has CDR1 MGHRA and CDR2 YSYEKL. Trimming stripped 1 base from V and 1 base from J, with 16 bases between. The CDR3 runs 17 residues. The CDR3 nucleotides are TGCGCCAGCAGCCAAGGTTCAGGCCCTCTAACCCAAGAGACCCAGTACTTC. Protein product: CASSQGSGPLTQETQYF.

This sequence joins TRBV12-3 or TRBV12-4 and TRBJ2-7, with 8 nucleotides matching TRBD2. V was pared by 6 bases and J by 0 bases, with 16 bases of the junction left unmatched. The CDR3 loop spans 18 amino acids. The CDR3: CASSQDPSRGASSYEQYF. The CDR3 DNA follows: TGTGCCAGCAGCCAAGATCCCTCGCGGGGGGCCAGCTCCTACGAGCAGTACTTC.

V is TRBV29-1 and J is TRBJ1-1; 7 positions agree with TRBD1. This CDR3 region has 15 residues. Germline V gene sequence: CDR1 SQVTM, CDR2 ANQGSEA. Trimming cost V 1 base and J 1 base; bases outside gene matches: 6. The CDR3 bases are TGCAGCGTTGAAGTCACGCACAGGGGGAACACTGAAGCTTTCTTT. Translated, it gives CSVEVTHRGNTEAFF.

The chain uses TRBV29-1 and TRBJ2-7; the D is unclear. Looked up from germline, CDR1 is SQVTM and CDR2 is ANQGSEA. This CDR3 has 13 amino acids. The V and J ends lost 4 bases and 6 bases respectively, with 16 bases between them. Here the CDR3 DNA reads TGCAGCGTTGGTCTCCAGACTCCCGGCGAGCAGTACTTC. It specifies CSVGLQTPGEQYF.

The V call is TRBV7-2, the J call TRBJ1-3; weak D call: TRBD1 (5 bases). V was shortened by 5 bases and J by 0 bases, with 29 bases between the two germline ends. Germline V gives CDR1 SGHTA, CDR2 FQGNSA. The CDR3 loop spans 21 amino acids. CDR3 sequence (DNA): TGTGCCAGCAGCCTCCTCCCAACAGGTTCGGTGAACAGTATCTCTGGAAACACCATATATTTT. Amino acids: CASSLLPTGSVNSISGNTIYF.